The present entry profiles one TCR beta chain with its context. Antigen: not known. Per the germline V gene, CDR1 is SNHLY and CDR2 is FYNNEI. CDR3 length: 13 residues. The V end lost 2 bases, the J end lost 4 bases, and 8 bases lay between the germline ends. TCRdb analysed the reads with MiXCR anew, one entry per CDR3 protein. The table lists some 590,000 distinct CDR3 sequences, under 45% of them singletons. The source of the sample is a study of T cell repertoires in cytomegalovirus infection. Overall study context: Selected CMV epitopes included recently identified HLA-C-restricted ones as well as well-studied HLA-B-restricted ones. Public TCR beta signatures provided an indication of both CMV infection and a matching HLA type. Broader study findings: People with CMV and the relevant HLA were identified by cumulative public TCR beta family frequency. Predominance within the ex vivo response was attributable to HLA-C-restricted CMV-specific TCR beta clonotypes.

The TCR originated in a human donor in good health (CMV status not recorded). Some clones in this sample may be carry-over from other donors' samples. The chain couples TRBV2 to TRBJ1-2; D is undetermined. Sequenced here: cultured PBMCs, sampled from culture after CMV antigen stimulation. The CDR3 nucleotides are TGTGCCAGCAGTGAAATCGTGGGCTATGGCTACACCTTC. Amino acid sequence: CASSEIVGYGYTF.